This TCR beta chain emerged from a study of shared clonotypes between healthy human individuals. From germline, CDR1 is MNHEY and CDR2 SMNVEV (reference sequence). V shed 9 bases, J shed 3 bases, and the junction held 6 bases outside the gene matches. This CDR3 spans 13 amino acids. Profiling relied on immunoSEQ multiplex PCR, and the TCRdb table lists in-frame clones only, not all of them. This repertoire shows 1,100,000 or so clones, approximately 80% found once; its top ten account for approximately 0.5%. The chain has TRBV27 and TRBJ2-5; 8 bases agree with TRBD2. Sequencing input: memory CD4+ T cells from PBMCs. As to subset: CD45RA-negative fraction. The source of this sequence is a man younger than 35 in good health. Some clones in this sample may be carry-over from other donors' samples. The CDR3 loop reads CARPGGAEETQYF. The CDR3 DNA sequence: TGTGCCAGACCCGGGGGGGCCGAAGAGACCCAGTACTTC.